The 23 T cell receptor beta chains reported below all come from one sample, sequenced in a study of CD8 T cells in ankylosing spondylitis. MiXCR, applied by TCRdb to the 5' RACE reads, yields one record per CDR3 protein. This sample has about 39,000 distinct CDR3 sequences; 3% occur once, and the top ten carry roughly 2.8%. The sequenced sample was blood, either unsorted or a sorted T cell fraction (not recorded which). Receptors originate from a male donor with ankylosing spondylitis or in good health (not recorded which).

This clonotype occurred many times. The rearrangement uses TRBV9 and TRBJ2-1; D may be TRBD2 (6 bases). The CDR3 extends over 15 amino acids. With 4 bases removed from V and 7 bases from J, the gap between germline ends came to 18 bases. Per germline, CDR1 SGDLS and CDR2 YYNGEE. CDR3 in amino acids: CASSRGQGTGNEQFF. CDR3 in DNA: TGTGCCAGCAGCCGCGGACAAGGGACTGGGAATGAGCAGTTCTTC.

The V and J genes are TRBV9 and TRBJ2-2, with a tentative D call TRBD2 (6 bases). This CDR3 is 14 amino acids long. Germline assignment: CDR1 SGDLS and CDR2 YYNGEE. V was cut by 4 bases and J by 3 bases, with 10 bases left in between. In DNA form, the CDR3 reads TGTGCCAGCAGCCCCAGACTAGACACCGGGGAGCTGTTTTTT. It is translated as CASSPRLDTGELFF.

The table lists this clonotype with many counts. V usage is TRBV9 and J usage is TRBJ1-1; no firm D call. The CDR3 length is 14 residues. Per germline, CDR1 SGDLS and CDR2 YYNGEE. The V end was cut by 0 bases, the J end by 2 bases, with 8 bases between. In nucleotides, the CDR3 is TGTGCCAGCAGCGTAGGACCGACAAACACTGAAGCTTTCTTT. The encoded protein is CASSVGPTNTEAFF.

The table lists this clonotype with many counts. The V gene is TRBV9, the J gene TRBJ1-5; unclear D gene. V gave up 0 bases and J gave up 0 bases, with 7 bases separating them. CDR1 is SGDLS, CDR2 YYNGEE, per germline. The CDR3 is 15 amino acids. The CDR3 here is CASSVGAYSNQPQHF. The CDR3 region has the DNA TGTGCCAGCAGCGTAGGGGCGTATAGCAATCAGCCCCAGCATTTT. Using reference TRBV9 and TRBJ1-5 for the parts outside the CDR3, the full variable domain is DSGVTQTPKHLITATGQRVTLRCSPRSGDLSVYWYQQSLDQGLQFLIQYYNGEERAKGNILERFSAQQFPDLHSELNLSSLELGDSALYFCASSVGAYSNQPQHFGDGTRLSIL.

This clonotype was picked up many times. The rearrangement links TRBV9 to TRBJ1-6, with 9 positions matching TRBD1. V dropped 4 bases and J dropped 10; count of bases not matched to a gene: 9. The CDR3 spans 15 residues. The germline V gene has CDR1 SGDLS and CDR2 YYNGEE. The CDR3 sequence: CASSSQGAMESPLHF. CDR3 DNA sequence: TGTGCCAGCAGCTCACAGGGGGCCATGGAATCACCCCTCCACTTT. The entire variable domain, with the rest obtained from reference TRBV9 and TRBJ1-6, is as follows: DSGVTQTPKHLITATGQRVTLRCSPRSGDLSVYWYQQSLDQGLQFLIQYYNGEERAKGNILERFSAQQFPDLHSELNLSSLELGDSALYFCASSSQGAMESPLHFGNGTRLTVT.

This clonotype was seen at least ten times. The chain joins TRBV9 to TRBJ2-1, with D hard to call. V was trimmed by 1 base and J by 9 bases, leaving 8 bases between them. CDR1 and CDR2 from the germline V gene are SGDLS and YYNGEE. The CDR3 covers 12 residues. The CDR3 DNA reads TGTGCCAGCAGCGTAACTATAGGTGAGCAGTTCTTC. Translation gives CASSVTIGEQFF.

This clonotype was seen repeatedly, ten times or more. This sequence joins TRBV9 and TRBJ2-1, with 9 bases lining up with TRBD2. The ends lost 0 bases at V and 5 bases at J; junction bases unmatched: 6. This CDR3 spans 16 amino acids. Germline CDR1 and CDR2: SGDLS and YYNGEE. The CDR3 DNA reads TGTGCCAGCAGCGTAGGTCTAGCGGGGAAAGACAATGAGCAGTTCTTC. This translates into CASSVGLAGKDNEQFF.

This clonotype was found many times. The chain has TRBV9 and TRBJ1-2; D is ambiguous. CDR1 is SGDLS, CDR2 YYNGEE, per germline. CDR3 size: 11 residues. V was trimmed by 4 bases and J by 5 bases, leaving 6 bases between them. The CDR3 is CASSTGYGYTF. For the CDR3, the DNA is TGTGCCAGCAGCACCGGGTATGGCTACACCTTC.

This clonotype was seen more than once but under ten times. This rearrangement joins TRBV9 to TRBJ2-1; 7 nucleotides line up with TRBD2. The J segment lost 5 bases and the V segment lost 0 bases, leaving 8 bases of the junction unmatched. Germline assignment: CDR1 SGDLS and CDR2 YYNGEE. The CDR3 contains 16 residues. The CDR3 DNA follows: TGTGCCAGCAGCGTAGAGGTGGGGGGGGGTAACAATGAGCAGTTCTTC. Translation gives CASSVEVGGGNNEQFF.

The table lists this clonotype with many counts. The J gene is TRBJ2-5, the V gene TRBV9, with 9 bases fitting TRBD2. CDR1 and CDR2 (germline): SGDLS, YYNGEE. There are 18 residues in the CDR3. The trim removed 4 bases at V and 3 bases at J, leaving 16 bases unmatched. This chain's CDR3 is CASSLLEGASGEKETQYF. The CDR3 DNA reads as TGTGCCAGCAGCCTCCTGGAGGGGGCTAGCGGGGAGAAAGAGACCCAGTACTTC.

This clonotype was picked up many times. The V and J genes are TRBV9 and TRBJ2-3; 12 bases agree with TRBD2. Per the germline V gene, CDR1 is SGDLS and CDR2 is YYNGEE. V lost 3 bases, J lost 3 bases, and 8 bases stayed unmatched. The CDR3 is 17 amino acids. CDR3: CASSEQSTSGRTDTQYF. The CDR3 bases are TGTGCCAGCAGCGAACAATCGACTAGCGGGAGAACAGATACGCAGTATTTT.

This clonotype has ten or more counts. The chain couples TRBV9 to TRBJ2-3; 8 positions agree with TRBD2. V lost 6 bases to trimming and J lost 3 bases; unmatched junction nucleotides: 15. The CDR3 extends over 17 amino acids. Germline V gives CDR1 SGDLS, CDR2 YYNGEE. Here the CDR3 DNA reads TGTGCCAGCAACGAAAAGGGTAGCGGGGTGGGGACAGATACGCAGTATTTT. It specifies CASNEKGSGVGTDTQYF.

This clonotype was seen ten or more times. CDR3 in DNA: TGTGCCAGCAGCGTACTAGGGGGAGGCACCGGGGAGCTGTTTTTT. It specifies CASSVLGGGTGELFF. This chain joins TRBV9 and TRBJ2-2; D is tentatively TRBD1 or TRBD2 (6 bases each). Germline values: CDR1 SGDLS, CDR2 YYNGEE. Between the trimmed V and J ends, which lost 1 base and 4 bases, there was a span of 11 bases. The CDR3 runs 15 residues.

This clonotype was seen repeatedly, ten times or more. The V gene is TRBV9, the J gene TRBJ2-1; D not certain. CDR1 and CDR2 from the germline V gene are SGDLS and YYNGEE. The CDR3 is 15 residues long. V shed 0 bases and J shed 0 bases, with 7 bases lying between them. The CDR3 region has the DNA TGTGCCAGCAGCGTAGGTGGTCGCTCCTACAATGAGCAGTTCTTC. It codes for CASSVGGRSYNEQFF.

This clonotype was counted ten times or more. The chain couples TRBV9 to TRBJ2-5; D uncertain. The germline V gene has CDR1 SGDLS and CDR2 YYNGEE. V was cut by 3 bases and J by 1 base, with 10 bases left in between. The CDR3 consists of 14 residues. The CDR3 reads CASSAPTPQETQYF. DNA for the CDR3: TGTGCCAGCAGCGCCCCTACCCCCCAAGAGACCCAGTACTTC.

This clonotype occurred many times. The chain carries TRBV9 and TRBJ2-1; D is ambiguous. Germline V gene data show CDR1 as SGDLS and CDR2 as YYNGEE. This CDR3 is 15 amino acids long. The germline V and J ends were trimmed by 0 bases and 2 bases, with 9 bases remaining between them. CDR3 in DNA: TGTGCCAGCAGCGTAGGCCCAGCTACCTACAATGAGCAGTTCTTC. It is translated as CASSVGPATYNEQFF.

Ten or more counts support this clonotype. This chain links TRBV9 with TRBJ2-5; 8 bases fit TRBD1. Germline V gene data show CDR1 as SGDLS and CDR2 as YYNGEE. Unmatched junction bases numbered 4, after V lost 3 bases and J lost 3 bases. The CDR3 loop spans 14 amino acids. CDR3 protein: CASSGLGQEETQYF. CDR3 bases: TGTGCCAGCAGCGGATTGGGACAGGAAGAGACCCAGTACTTC.

This clonotype was observed many times. V and J are TRBV9 and TRBJ2-5; 12 bases agree with TRBD1. The junction had 4 bases not matched to a gene; V was cut back by 0 bases and J by 4 bases. Per germline, CDR1 SGDLS and CDR2 YYNGEE. This CDR3 has 16 amino acids. DNA of the CDR3: TGTGCCAGCAGCGTAGGGGGACAGGGGGCGCGAGAGACCCAGTACTTC. Protein sequence: CASSVGGQGARETQYF.

This clonotype was counted ten times or more. The chain employs TRBV9 and TRBJ2-1; a possible D gene is TRBD2 (5 bases). This CDR3 contains 15 residues. Trimming removed 0 bases from V and 10 bases from J, with 17 bases in between. Germline CDR1 and CDR2: SGDLS and YYNGEE. CDR3 DNA sequence: TGTGCCAGCAGCGTAGGATTAGACCGGGAAGCGGAGCAGTTCTTC. It translates to CASSVGLDREAEQFF.

This clonotype has a count of ten or more. The chain carries TRBV5-1 and TRBJ1-5, with D hard to call. Germline assignment: CDR1 SGHRS and CDR2 YFSETQ. The CDR3 has 15 amino acids. V lost 6 bases and J lost 0, with 13 bases in between. The CDR3 spells CASIRWLYSNQPQHF. The CDR3 nucleotides are TGCGCCAGCATTAGGTGGCTGTATAGCAATCAGCCCCAGCATTTT.

This clonotype came up many times. V is TRBV9 and J is TRBJ2-2; maybe TRBD2 (7 bases). Germline V gene data show CDR1 as SGDLS and CDR2 as YYNGEE. Trimming took off 4 bases at V and 5 bases at J, with 21 bases between the two ends. The CDR3 runs 17 residues. The CDR3 bases are TGTGCCAGCAGCCCTCCTTGGGGGGGGCCTAATACCGGGGAGCTGTTTTTT. Translating it yields CASSPPWGGPNTGELFF.

This clonotype was observed at least ten times. J is TRBJ2-5 and V is TRBV9; 8 bases match TRBD2. Germline CDR1 is SGDLS and CDR2 is YYNGEE. The CDR3 has 16 residues. The V segment lost 0 bases and the J segment 2 bases; nucleotides outside the gene matches: 6. CDR3 coding DNA: TGTGCCAGCAGCGTAGGATGGTTAGCGGGGCAAGAGACCCAGTACTTC. Translated: CASSVGWLAGQETQYF.

This clonotype was detected ten times or more. The rearrangement links TRBV9 to TRBJ2-1; 12 nucleotides align to TRBD2. From germline, CDR1 is SGDLS and CDR2 YYNGEE. CDR3 length equals 16 residues. With 0 bases clipped from V and 9 bases from J, the junction kept 7 bases outside the gene matches. CDR3 DNA sequence: TGTGCCAGCAGCGTAGCTCTAGCGGGAGGGCGGGGTGAGCAGTTCTTC. Translation: CASSVALAGGRGEQFF.